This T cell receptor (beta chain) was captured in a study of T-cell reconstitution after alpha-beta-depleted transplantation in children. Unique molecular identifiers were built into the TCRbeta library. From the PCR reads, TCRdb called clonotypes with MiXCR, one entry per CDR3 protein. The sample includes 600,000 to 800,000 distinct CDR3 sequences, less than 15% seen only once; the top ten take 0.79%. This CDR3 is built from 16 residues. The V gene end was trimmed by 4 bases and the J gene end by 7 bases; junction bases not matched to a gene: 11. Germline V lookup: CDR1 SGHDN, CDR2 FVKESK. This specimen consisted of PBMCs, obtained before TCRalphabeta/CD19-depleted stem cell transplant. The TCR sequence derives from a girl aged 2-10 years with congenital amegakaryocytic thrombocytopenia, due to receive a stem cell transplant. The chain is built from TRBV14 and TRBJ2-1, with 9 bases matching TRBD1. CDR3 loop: CASSLYGTGRDNEQFF. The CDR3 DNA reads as TGTGCCAGCAGCCTTTACGGGACAGGGAGGGATAATGAGCAGTTCTTC. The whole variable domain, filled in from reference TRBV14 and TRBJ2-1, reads EAGVTQFPSHSVIEKGQTVTLRCDPISGHDNLYWYRRVMGKEIKFLLHFVKESKQDESGMPNNRFLAERTGGTYSTLKVQPAELEDSGVYFCASSLYGTGRDNEQFFGPGTRLTVL.